This T cell receptor beta chain was identified in a study of blood T cell repertoires in COVID-19. Across the study: Acute-phase and convalescent COVID-19 samples originated in the United States, Italy and Spain. T cells, B-cell-depleted T cells, or PBMCs supplied cDNA or gDNA.

Authors' processing steps: Estimated nucleated cell counts came from reference gene primer amplification. Libraries were prepared by immunoSEQ multiplex PCR; TCRdb keeps only in-frame clonotypes and omits some of them. Clone size and the V and J calls come from that table; the DNA yielded D and trimming. The table includes roughly 86,000 clones, less than 85% detected once. There are 18 residues in the CDR3. V lost 0 bases, J lost 5 bases, and 13 bases stayed unmatched. Germline V gene sequence: CDR1 LGHDT, CDR2 YNNKEL (reference sequence). Material for sequencing was peripheral blood. The receptor comes from a man aged 45-65 years who had recovered from COVID-19. The chain links TRBV3-1 (or the pseudogene TRBV3-2) to TRBJ2-1, with 7 bases fitting TRBD2. DNA of the CDR3: TGTGCCAGCAGCCAAGATGCCTGGCGGGAGCCACCTGACAATGAGCAGTTCTTC. Residues: CASSQDAWREPPDNEQFF.